What follows are 24 T cell receptor beta chains derived from one specimen sequenced in a study of cytomegalovirus exposure and HLA in healthy donors. PCR primers comprised 60 Vbeta and 13 Jbeta primers. TCRdb keeps only in-frame clones here, not all; method: immunoSEQ multiplex PCR. The sample has 90,000 to 100,000 clones; 60% to 80% are singletons. Sequencing was performed on PBMCs. The receptors originated from a female donor in good health and CMV-seronegative.

This chain uses TRBV29-1 with TRBJ2-5; possible D gene TRBD1, 6 bases. Per germline, CDR1 SQVTM and CDR2 ANQGSEA. The CDR3 spans 13 residues. V shed 3 bases and J shed 7 bases, with 15 bases lying between them. The CDR3 region is CSVDKAQGGTQYF. The CDR3 coding sequence is TGCAGCGTTGATAAGGCACAGGGTGGGACCCAGTACTTC.

This CDR3 is CASSFRSGRGTGELFF. The CDR3 DNA follows: TGTGCCAGCAGCTTTCGATCCGGGAGGGGCACCGGGGAGCTGTTTTTT. The chain employs TRBV11-3 and TRBJ2-2, with 8 nucleotides matching TRBD2. This CDR3 region has 16 residues. V shed 3 bases and J 4 bases; nucleotides not matched to a gene: 7. Germline CDR1 is SGHNT and CDR2 is YENEEA.

This clone came up a few times. This chain links TRBV11-1 with TRBJ2-1, with TRBD1 matching over 8 bases. CDR1 and CDR2 (germline): SGHAT, FQDESV (reference sequence). The V gene end was trimmed by 3 bases and the J gene end by 0 bases; junction bases not matched to a gene: 1. The CDR3 has 15 residues. CDR3 DNA: TGTGCCAGCAGCTTGGACAGGGTCTCCTACAATGAGCAGTTCTTC. Protein: CASSLDRVSYNEQFF.

The chain employs TRBV9 and TRBJ1-1; 7 nucleotides line up with TRBD1. Germline lookup yields CDR1 SGDLS and CDR2 YYNGEE. V lost 4 bases to trimming and J lost 6 bases; unmatched junction nucleotides: 9. CDR3 size: 14 residues. The DNA for the CDR3 is TGTGCCAGCAGCTTGACAGGGTTGGGGCCTGAAGCTTTCTTT. Its translation: CASSLTGLGPEAFF.

This chain uses TRBV23-1 with TRBJ1-5; 7 bases map to TRBD1. TRBV23-1 is annotated as an ORF whose role is uncertain. V shed 6 bases, J shed 2 bases, and the junction held 10 bases outside the gene matches. The CDR3 length is 16 residues. CDR3 loop: CASRYVTGLRNQPQHF. CDR3 DNA: TGCGCCAGCAGATATGTGACAGGGCTACGCAATCAGCCCCAGCATTTT.

The chain is built from TRBV29-1 and TRBJ2-1; the D is unclear. The CDR3 spans 13 residues. The V and J ends lost 4 bases and 2 bases respectively, with 9 bases between them. Germline V lookup: CDR1 SQVTM, CDR2 ANQGSEA. As DNA, the CDR3 is TGCAGCGTTGCCCTAGAGGCCTACAATGAGCAGTTCTTC. This sequence encodes CSVALEAYNEQFF.

This clone was picked up one time. The chain joins TRBV5-1 to TRBJ2-7; weak D call: TRBD2 (5 bases). The V and J ends lost 4 bases and 3 bases respectively, with 8 bases between them. The CDR3 consists of 12 residues. Germline V gene sequence: CDR1 SGHRS, CDR2 YFSETQ. CDR3 amino acids: CASSGEFYEQYF. The DNA for the CDR3 is TGCGCCAGCAGCGGGGAGTTCTACGAGCAGTACTTC.

This clone was counted only a few times. V and J are TRBV2 and TRBJ1-4; D call uncertain. This CDR3 contains 12 residues. The germline gives CDR1 SNHLY, CDR2 FYNNEI. CDR3: CAKGGKDEKLFF. The CDR3 bases are TGTGCTAAGGGAGGGAAAGACGAAAAACTGTTTTTT.

This chain uses TRBV5-1 with TRBJ2-7; 13 positions match TRBD2. The CDR3 has 18 amino acids. Germline values: CDR1 SGHRS, CDR2 YFSETQ. V was pared by 0 bases and J by 4 bases, with 10 bases of the junction left unmatched. The CDR3 DNA follows: TGCGCCAGCAGCTTGGGTACTAGCGGGAGGGGTATACTATACGAGCAGTACTTC. The encoded protein is CASSLGTSGRGILYEQYF.

The J gene is TRBJ2-2, the V gene TRBV19, with a weak D call TRBD1 (6 bases). CDR3 length: 15 residues. Looked up from germline, CDR1 is LNHDA and CDR2 is SQIVND (reference sequence). V dropped 3 bases and J dropped 5 bases, with 13 bases sitting between them. The CDR3 region has the DNA TGTGCCAGTAGTATCCTAACAGGGAAGACCGGGGAGCTGTTTTTT. It encodes CASSILTGKTGELFF.

The V and J genes are TRBV4-2 and TRBJ2-1; a weak D match, TRBD2 (6 bases). The CDR3 spans 16 residues. V shed 4 bases and J shed 6 bases, with 19 bases lying between them. Per germline, CDR1 LGHNA and CDR2 YNFKEQ. The DNA for the CDR3 is TGTGCCAGCAGCCGCCGGGACTCGGAAGAGGGCAATGAGCAGTTCTTC. This codes for CASSRRDSEEGNEQFF.

The chain employs TRBV7-8 and TRBJ1-4, with a weak D call TRBD1 (5 bases). The CDR3 covers 17 residues. Germline CDR1 and CDR2: SGHVS and FQNEAQ. Trimming removed 1 base from V and 2 bases from J, with 14 bases in between. This chain's CDR3 is CASSLDGGSKTNEKLFF. The CDR3 region has the DNA TGTGCCAGCAGCTTAGATGGGGGGTCGAAGACTAATGAAAAACTGTTTTTT.

This clone was observed a few times. This chain uses TRBV4-2 with TRBJ2-3, with 12 positions matching TRBD1. J lost 4 bases, V lost 4 bases, and 9 bases had no gene match. This CDR3 spans 17 amino acids. CDR1 LGHNA and CDR2 YNFKEQ come from the germline V gene. The CDR3 DNA follows: TGTGCCAGCAGCCCCCTAGAGGGACAGGGGGCTTCAGATACGCAGTATTTT. Protein: CASSPLEGQGASDTQYF.

V is TRBV7-8 and J is TRBJ1-5; D possibly corresponds to TRBD1 (6 bases). Germline loops: CDR1 SGHVS, CDR2 FQNEAQ. V dropped 2 bases and J dropped 5 bases, with 13 bases sitting between them. The CDR3 loop spans 15 amino acids. CDR3 sequence: CASSLRRTEDQPQHF. CDR3 sequence (DNA): TGTGCCAGCAGCTTACGCCGGACAGAGGATCAGCCCCAGCATTTT. Complete variable domain (other parts from reference TRBV7-8 and TRBJ1-5): GAGVSQSPRYKVAKRGQDVALRCDPISGHVSLFWYQQALGQGPEFLTYFQNEAQLDKSGLPSDRFFAERPEGSVSTLKIQRTQQEDSAVYLCASSLRRTEDQPQHFGDGTRLSIL.

This chain uses TRBV11-2 with TRBJ2-2; 7 nucleotides match TRBD1. The J segment lost 7 bases and the V segment lost 4 bases, leaving 3 bases of the junction unmatched. The CDR3 extends over 13 amino acids. CDR1 is SGHAT, CDR2 FQNNGV, per germline. CDR3 protein: CASSSDRVGELFF. CDR3 in DNA: TGTGCCAGCAGCTCAGACAGGGTCGGGGAGCTGTTTTTT.

The rearrangement joins TRBV5-4 to TRBJ1-3; D may be TRBD1 (5 bases). This CDR3 comprises 15 residues. CDR1 and CDR2 (germline): SGHNT, YYREEE (reference sequence). Trimming pared 0 bases from V and 3 bases from J, leaving 10 bases between. CDR3 coding DNA: TGTGCCAGCAGCTTGGCCCAGGGAAATGGAAACACCATATATTTT. It encodes CASSLAQGNGNTIYF.

The V and J genes are TRBV30 and TRBJ2-7, with a possible D match to TRBD2 (6 bases). CDR3 length: 13 amino acids. The germline V gene encodes CDR1 GTSNPN and CDR2 SVGIG (reference sequence). The V gene lost 8 bases and the J gene lost 3 bases, with 17 bases spanning the gap. The CDR3 DNA reads as TGTGCCCACTCCGGGACTTCGTTCTACGAGCAGTACTTC. It translates to CAHSGTSFYEQYF. Using reference TRBV30 and TRBJ2-7 for the parts outside the CDR3, the full variable domain is SQTIHQWPATLVQPVGSPLSLECTVEGTSNPNLYWYRQAAGRGLQLLFYSVGIGQISSEVPQNLSASRPQDRQFILSSKKLLLSDSGFYLCAHSGTSFYEQYFGPGTRLTVT.

The rearrangement links TRBV9 to TRBJ1-1; a weak D match, TRBD1 (6 bases). The V gene lost 6 bases and the J gene lost 7 bases, with 13 bases spanning the gap. There are 12 residues in the CDR3. CDR1 and CDR2 (germline): SGDLS, YYNGEE. Here the CDR3 DNA reads TGTGCCAGCAATAGGGGGAAGGGTGAAGCTTTCTTT. The encoded protein is CASNRGKGEAFF. The variable domain in full, completed from reference TRBV9 and TRBJ1-1, reads DSGVTQTPKHLITATGQRVTLRCSPRSGDLSVYWYQQSLDQGLQFLIQYYNGEERAKGNILERFSAQQFPDLHSELNLSSLELGDSALYFCASNRGKGEAFFGQGTRLTVV.

V and J are TRBV7-3 and TRBJ2-1; 7 bases fit TRBD1. The V and J ends lost 3 bases and 12 bases, in that order; junction bases with no gene match: 8. The germline V gene encodes CDR1 SGHTA and CDR2 FQGTGA. The CDR3 sequence is 13 residues long. The CDR3, as DNA: TGTGCCAGCAGCTTTCAACAGGGGATTGGGCAGTTCTTC. This sequence encodes CASSFQQGIGQFF.

The chain carries TRBV28 and TRBJ1-4; no reliable D call. CDR1 MDHEN and CDR2 SYDVKM come from the germline V gene. V lost 3 bases and J lost 7, with 6 bases in between. The CDR3 length is 12 residues. CDR3 nucleotides: TGTGCCAGCAGTTTCAGAGGTGAAAAACTGTTTTTT. Translated: CASSFRGEKLFF.

The chain links TRBV5-6 to TRBJ1-5, with D uncertain. V was pared by 4 bases and J by 5 bases, with 10 bases between. The CDR3 is 13 residues long. In germline, CDR1 is SGHDT, CDR2 YYEEEE. The CDR3 coding sequence is TGTGCCAGCAGCAACCGCCCAGATCAGCCCCAGCATTTT. This translates into CASSNRPDQPQHF.

The rearrangement links TRBV11-2 to TRBJ2-5; perhaps TRBD2 as D (6 bases). Germline CDR1 SGHAT, CDR2 FQNNGV. The CDR3 is 15 amino acids. Between the trimmed V and J ends, which lost 5 bases and 4 bases, there was a span of 17 bases. The DNA of the CDR3 is TGTGCCAGCAGCCCTGGAGGGGTAGGGAGAGAGACCCAGTACTTC. It is translated as CASSPGGVGRETQYF.

The chain couples TRBV7-3 to TRBJ2-2; 8 bases are shared with TRBD2. This CDR3 comprises 15 residues. The germline V gene has CDR1 SGHTA and CDR2 FQGTGA. V was clipped by 4 bases and J by 7 bases; unmatched bases: 8. The CDR3 DNA follows: TGTGCCAGCAGCTCCACGGGGGGGCCGAACGGGGAGCTGTTTTTT. As protein: CASSSTGGPNGELFF.

V and J are TRBV7-2 and TRBJ1-5; D gene ambiguous. CDR3 length: 14 amino acids. Germline loops: CDR1 SGHTA, CDR2 FQGNSA. V dropped 1 base and J dropped 4 bases, with 8 bases sitting between them. The CDR3 is CASSLVADNQPQHF. The CDR3 nucleotides are TGTGCCAGCAGCTTAGTGGCCGATAATCAGCCCCAGCATTTT.